The present T cell receptor (beta chain) was sequenced within a study of T cell repertoires in cytomegalovirus infection. The overall study: It was the public TCR beta signatures that indicated both CMV infection and matching HLA type.

V lost 5 bases, J lost 0 bases, and 8 bases lay in between. The length of the CDR3 is 14 residues. Germline V gives CDR1 SGHAT, CDR2 FQDESV (reference sequence). TCRdb reprocessed the reads via MiXCR and lists one record per CDR3 protein. The sample includes some 680,000 distinct CDR3 sequences, about a third of them seen just once. This clonotype was seen a handful of times. Its antigen is currently unknown. Whole-study results and caveats: What dominated the ex vivo response were HLA-C-restricted CMV-specific TCR beta clonotypes.

The chain couples TRBV11-1 to TRBJ1-3; tentative D call: TRBD1 (5 bases). The TCR comes from a human donor in good health (CMV status not recorded). Some clones in this sample may be carry-over from other donors' samples. The sequenced material came from PBMCs. The CDR3 loop reads CASSAGSSGNTIYF. The CDR3 region has the DNA TGTGCCAGCAGCGCAGGGTCCTCTGGAAACACCATATATTTT.